This T cell receptor (beta chain) was identified in a study of blood T cell repertoires in COVID-19. Study background: Samples taken during acute and convalescent COVID-19 were collected in the United States, Italy and Spain. Sample material is recorded as cDNA or gDNA derived from T cells, B-cell-depleted T cells, or PBMCs.

The junction had 33 bases not matched to a gene; V was cut back by 11 bases and J by 7 bases. This CDR3 has 20 amino acids. CDR1 is MNHEY, CDR2 SMNVEV, per germline (reference sequence). How the authors handled the data: Using reference gene primer amplification, nucleated cell counts were estimated. Generated by immunoSEQ multiplex PCR, the TCRdb table keeps only in-frame clones and is missing some. Clone size and V and J calls were adopted from that table, with D and trimming inferred from the DNA. The repertoire includes under 300,000 clones, 85% of them detected once, and 13% sits in the top ten.

The V call is TRBV27, the J call TRBJ2-7; 9 nucleotides line up with TRBD2. The sample comprised peripheral blood. This TCR derives from a human donor in a cohort sampled during active COVID-19. The CDR3 reads CAARGGGWLAGTPPWWEQYF. In DNA, the CDR3 is TGTGCCGCCCGAGGAGGGGGGTGGCTAGCGGGAACCCCACCTTGGTGGGAGCAGTACTTC.